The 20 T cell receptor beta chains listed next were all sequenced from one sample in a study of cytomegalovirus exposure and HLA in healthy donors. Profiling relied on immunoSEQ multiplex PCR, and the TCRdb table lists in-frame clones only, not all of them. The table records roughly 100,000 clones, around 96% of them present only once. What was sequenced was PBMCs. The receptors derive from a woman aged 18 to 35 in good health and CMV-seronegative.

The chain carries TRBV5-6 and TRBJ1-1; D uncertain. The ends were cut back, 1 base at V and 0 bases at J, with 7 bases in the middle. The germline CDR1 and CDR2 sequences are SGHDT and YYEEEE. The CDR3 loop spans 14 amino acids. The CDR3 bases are TGTGCCAGCAGCTTGAGCGGATTGAACACTGAAGCTTTCTTT. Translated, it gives CASSLSGLNTEAFF.

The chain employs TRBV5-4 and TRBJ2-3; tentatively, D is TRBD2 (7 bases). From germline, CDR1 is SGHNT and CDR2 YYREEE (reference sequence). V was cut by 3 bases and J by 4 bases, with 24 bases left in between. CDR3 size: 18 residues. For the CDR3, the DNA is TGTGCCAGCAGCTCCTGGTCAGCGGGGACAACCATCGCAGATACGCAGTATTTT. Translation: CASSSWSAGTTIADTQYF. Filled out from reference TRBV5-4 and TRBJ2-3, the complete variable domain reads ETGVTQSPTHLIKTRGQQVTLRCSSQSGHNTVSWYQQALGQGPQFIFQYYREEENGRGNFPPRFSGLQFPNYSSELNVNALELDDSALYLCASSSWSAGTTIADTQYFGPGTRLTVL.

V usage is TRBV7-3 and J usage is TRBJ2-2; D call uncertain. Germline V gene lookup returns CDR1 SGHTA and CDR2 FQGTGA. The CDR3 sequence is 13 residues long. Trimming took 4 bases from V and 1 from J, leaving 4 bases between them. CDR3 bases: TGTGCCAGCAGCTCCGGGAACACCGGGGAGCTGTTTTTT. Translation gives CASSSGNTGELFF.

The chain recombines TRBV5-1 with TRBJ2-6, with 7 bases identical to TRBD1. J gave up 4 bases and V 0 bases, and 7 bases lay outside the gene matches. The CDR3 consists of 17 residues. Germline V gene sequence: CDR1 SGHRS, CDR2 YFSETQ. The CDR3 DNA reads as TGCGCCAGCAGCTTGGATTACAGGGGAACCGGGGCCAACGTCCTGACTTTC. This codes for CASSLDYRGTGANVLTF.

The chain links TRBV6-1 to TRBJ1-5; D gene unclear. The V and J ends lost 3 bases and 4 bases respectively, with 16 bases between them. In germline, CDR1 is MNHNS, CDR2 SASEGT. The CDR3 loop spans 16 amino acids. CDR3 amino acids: CASSDGSQLVNQPQHF. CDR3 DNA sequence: TGTGCCAGCAGTGACGGTTCACAGCTTGTAAATCAGCCCCAGCATTTT.

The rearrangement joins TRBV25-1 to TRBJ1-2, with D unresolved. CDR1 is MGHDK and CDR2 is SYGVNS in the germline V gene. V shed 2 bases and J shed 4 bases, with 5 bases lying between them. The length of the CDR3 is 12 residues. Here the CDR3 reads CASSEGSYGYTF. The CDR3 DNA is TGTGCCAGCAGTGAAGGCAGCTATGGCTACACCTTC.

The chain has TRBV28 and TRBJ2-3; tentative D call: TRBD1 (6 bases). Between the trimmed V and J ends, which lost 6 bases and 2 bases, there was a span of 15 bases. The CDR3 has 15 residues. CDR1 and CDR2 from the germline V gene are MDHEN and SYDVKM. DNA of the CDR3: TGTGCCAGCAGCCCCCACCGACAGGCCACAGATACGCAGTATTTT. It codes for CASSPHRQATDTQYF.

CDR3: CASSSGLAGDISYEQYF. CDR3 DNA: TGCGCCAGCAGCTCTGGACTAGCGGGGGATATCTCCTACGAGCAGTACTTC. V is TRBV5-1 and J is TRBJ2-7; 13 bases map to TRBD2. CDR3 length: 17 amino acids. Looked up from germline, CDR1 is SGHRS and CDR2 is YFSETQ. V shed 3 bases and J 0 bases; nucleotides not matched to a gene: 6.

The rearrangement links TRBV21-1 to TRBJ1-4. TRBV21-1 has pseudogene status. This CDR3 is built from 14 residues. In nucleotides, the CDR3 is TGTGCCAGCTCCAATGGGTGGCCGGGGGGAAAACTGTTTTTT. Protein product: CASSNGWPGGKLFF.

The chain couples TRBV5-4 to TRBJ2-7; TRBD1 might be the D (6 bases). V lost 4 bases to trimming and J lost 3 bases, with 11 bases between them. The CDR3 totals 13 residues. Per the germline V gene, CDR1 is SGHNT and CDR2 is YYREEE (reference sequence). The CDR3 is CASSTPDSYEQYF. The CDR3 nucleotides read TGTGCCAGCAGCACACCGGACAGCTACGAGCAGTACTTC.

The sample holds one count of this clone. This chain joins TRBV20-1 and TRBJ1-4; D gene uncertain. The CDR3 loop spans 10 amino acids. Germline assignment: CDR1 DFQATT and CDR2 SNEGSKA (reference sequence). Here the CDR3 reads CSPSNEKLFF. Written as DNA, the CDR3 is TGCAGCCCTTCCAATGAAAAACTGTTTTTT.

The CDR3 reads CATGGTRSGNTIYF. The DNA of the CDR3 is TGTGCCACCGGCGGAACGCGATCTGGAAACACCATATATTTT. The V and J genes are TRBV19 and TRBJ1-3, with D hard to call. The CDR3 loop spans 14 amino acids. The V gene's germline CDR1 is LNHDA and CDR2 SQIVND (reference sequence). V lost 10 bases to trimming and J lost 1 base, with 14 bases between them.

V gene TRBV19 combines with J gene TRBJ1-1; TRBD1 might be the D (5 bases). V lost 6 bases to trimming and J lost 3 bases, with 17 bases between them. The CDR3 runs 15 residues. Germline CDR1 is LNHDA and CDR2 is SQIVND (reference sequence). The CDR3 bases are TGTGCCAGTAGCATCCTTCGGGGGGTCGACACTGAAGCTTTCTTT. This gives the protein CASSILRGVDTEAFF.

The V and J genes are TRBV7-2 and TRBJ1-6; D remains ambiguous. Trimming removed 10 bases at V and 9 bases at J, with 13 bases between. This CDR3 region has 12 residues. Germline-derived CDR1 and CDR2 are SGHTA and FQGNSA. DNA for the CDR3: TGTGCCACCGGACGGGAGGGTTCACCCCTCCACTTT. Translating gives CATGREGSPLHF.

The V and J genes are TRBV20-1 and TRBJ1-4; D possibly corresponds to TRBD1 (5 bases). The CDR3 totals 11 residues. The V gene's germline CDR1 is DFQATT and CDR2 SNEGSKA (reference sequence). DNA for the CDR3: TGCGGGGGAGGAGGTAATGAAAAACTGTTTTTT. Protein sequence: CGGGGNEKLFF.

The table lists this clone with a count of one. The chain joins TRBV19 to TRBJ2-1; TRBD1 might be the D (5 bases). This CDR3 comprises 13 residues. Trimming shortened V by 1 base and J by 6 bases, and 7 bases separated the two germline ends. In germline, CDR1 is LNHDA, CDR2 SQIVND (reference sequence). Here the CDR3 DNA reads TGTGCCAGTAGTATAGTAGGGGCCAATGAGCAGTTCTTC. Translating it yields CASSIVGANEQFF.

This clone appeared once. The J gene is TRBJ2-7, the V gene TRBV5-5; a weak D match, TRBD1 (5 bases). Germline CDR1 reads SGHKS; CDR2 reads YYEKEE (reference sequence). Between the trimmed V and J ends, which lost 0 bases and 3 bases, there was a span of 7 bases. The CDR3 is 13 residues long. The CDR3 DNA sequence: TGTGCCAGCAGCTTGGCCCAGGGCTACGAGCAGTACTTC. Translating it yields CASSLAQGYEQYF.

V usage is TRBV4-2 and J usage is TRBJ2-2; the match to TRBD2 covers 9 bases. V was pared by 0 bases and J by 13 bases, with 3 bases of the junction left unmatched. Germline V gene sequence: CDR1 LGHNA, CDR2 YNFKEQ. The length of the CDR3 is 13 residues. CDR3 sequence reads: CASSQDSGSGLFF. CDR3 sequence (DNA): TGTGCCAGCAGCCAAGATAGCGGGAGCGGGCTGTTTTTT.

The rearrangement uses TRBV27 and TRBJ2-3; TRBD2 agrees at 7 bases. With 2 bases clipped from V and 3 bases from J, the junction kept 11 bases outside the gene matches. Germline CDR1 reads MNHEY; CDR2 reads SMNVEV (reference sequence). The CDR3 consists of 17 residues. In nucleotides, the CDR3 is TGTGCCAGCAGTTTAGGTCGGTTGAGGGGAGGGACAGATACGCAGTATTTT. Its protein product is CASSLGRLRGGTDTQYF.

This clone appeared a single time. CDR3 residues: CASSSTFRTAMNTEAFF. CDR3 in DNA: TGTGCCAGCAGCTCTACTTTTAGGACAGCCATGAACACTGAAGCTTTCTTT. J is TRBJ1-1 and V is TRBV11-2; maybe TRBD1 (6 bases). Trimming shortened V by 4 bases and J by 0 bases, and 18 bases separated the two germline ends. Germline V gene sequence: CDR1 SGHAT, CDR2 FQNNGV. This CDR3 spans 17 amino acids.